This TCR beta chain comes out of a study of shared clonotypes between healthy human individuals. Study-wide results and limits: In this cohort, only blood was sampled, and tissue repertoires likely differ.

V was shortened by 6 bases and J by 3 bases, with 14 bases between the two germline ends. Looked up from germline, CDR1 is MGHRA and CDR2 is YSYEKL. The CDR3 runs to 14 residues. The authors sequenced unsorted PBMC DNA on ten immunoSEQ deep assay plates. In the original analysis: ImmunoSEQ sequences covered only the junction and lacked quality scores; filtering therefore differed. Produced via immunoSEQ multiplex PCR; TCRdb's table is partial and in-frame only. The DNA was the basis for D and trimming; V, J and clone size are from that table. The table records fewer than 650,000 clones, 70% to 80% of them present only once. In regard to this clone: Its antigen is as yet unknown.

This TCR derives from a woman between 40 and 50 years old in good health. Some clones in this sample may be carry-over from other donors' samples. Sequencing used PBMCs. V usage is TRBV4-1 and J usage is TRBJ2-5, with D perhaps assigned TRBD1 or TRBD2 (5 bases each). The CDR3 DNA sequence: TGCGCCAGCAGACGGGGACCATTGGAAGAGACCCAGTACTTC. Translating gives CASRRGPLEETQYF.